The 27 T cell receptor beta chains reported below all come from one sample, sequenced in a study of cytomegalovirus exposure and HLA in healthy donors. The PCR contained 60 Vbeta and 13 Jbeta primers. Sequenced by immunoSEQ multiplex PCR; TCRdb stores in-frame clones only, minus some. The table shows roughly 77,000 clones, with over 60% occurring only once. Sample: PBMCs. The receptors originated from a man between 40 and 49 years old in good health and CMV-seronegative.

V gene TRBV7-9 combines with J gene TRBJ2-2; 10 positions match TRBD1. Trimming cost V 2 bases and J 6 bases; bases outside gene matches: 12. The CDR3 extends over 18 amino acids. Germline V CDR1 and CDR2: SEHNR, FQNEAQ (reference sequence). The CDR3, as DNA: TGTGCCAGCAGCTTACCCGCTCGTGACAGGGGGCGCGCCGGGGAGCTGTTTTTT. Amino acid sequence: CASSLPARDRGRAGELFF.

The chain carries TRBV28 and TRBJ2-3, with 7 bases fitting TRBD1. The CDR3 is 15 residues long. J gave up 2 bases and V 5 bases, and 7 bases lay outside the gene matches. Germline lookup yields CDR1 MDHEN and CDR2 SYDVKM. This chain's CDR3 is CASSQRQGYTDTQYF. The CDR3 nucleotides are TGTGCCAGCAGTCAAAGACAGGGATACACAGATACGCAGTATTTT.

The chain links TRBV19 to TRBJ2-1; 10 bases are shared with TRBD2. J lost 10 bases, V lost 7 bases, and 10 bases had no gene match. The CDR3 runs 14 residues. CDR1 and CDR2 (germline): LNHDA, SQIVND (reference sequence). CDR3 in DNA: TGTGCCAGTAAAAATAGCGGGGGGACATCGGAGCAGTTCTTC. Protein: CASKNSGGTSEQFF.

The CDR3 protein is CASSQVFGQGVAGVYEQYF. The CDR3 DNA follows: TGCGCCAGCAGCCAAGTATTCGGACAGGGGGTTGCTGGCGTGTACGAGCAGTACTTC. The V gene is TRBV4-3, the J gene TRBJ2-7; the match to TRBD1 covers 10 bases. From germline, CDR1 is LGHNA and CDR2 YSLEER. With V trimmed by 1 base and J by 4 bases, 16 bases remained unmatched. This CDR3 is 19 amino acids long.

The chain uses TRBV7-9 and TRBJ1-1; no clear D gene. The CDR3 consists of 13 residues. Trimming left V 5 bases short and J 1 base short, with 8 bases between. From germline, CDR1 is SEHNR and CDR2 FQNEAQ (reference sequence). CDR3 bases: TGTGCCAGCAGCCCGAACACGAACACTGAAGCTTTCTTT. Protein sequence: CASSPNTNTEAFF.

V and J are TRBV6-5 and TRBJ2-7; 7 nucleotides agree with TRBD2. With V trimmed by 8 bases and J by 7 bases, 8 bases remained unmatched. Germline V gene data show CDR1 as MNHEY and CDR2 as SVGAGI. The CDR3 length is 12 residues. The CDR3: CASGRREGEQYF. For the CDR3, the DNA is TGTGCCAGCGGCCGGAGGGAGGGGGAGCAGTACTTC.

A few counts support this clone. Here the CDR3 reads CASSLGQGLSYNEQFF. The CDR3 bases are TGTGCCAGCAGCTTAGGACAGGGTTTGTCCTACAATGAGCAGTTCTTC. V usage is TRBV13 and J usage is TRBJ2-1; perhaps TRBD1 as D (6 bases). V was clipped by 0 bases and J by 1 base, with 10 bases between them. The CDR3 length is 16 residues. Germline CDR1 is PRHDT and CDR2 is FYEKMQ (reference sequence).

The chain employs TRBV5-6 and TRBJ2-7; 11 bases fit TRBD2. The CDR3 is made up of 12 amino acids. The ends lost 5 bases at V and 7 bases at J; junction bases unmatched: 2. The V gene's germline CDR1 is SGHDT and CDR2 YYEEEE. CDR3 residues: CASSWTSGEQYF. In nucleotides, the CDR3 is TGTGCCAGCAGTTGGACTAGCGGGGAGCAGTACTTC.

The V and J genes are TRBV9 and TRBJ1-4, with TRBD1 matching over 10 bases. Germline lookup yields CDR1 SGDLS and CDR2 YYNGEE. The CDR3 length is 15 residues. The V gene end was trimmed by 3 bases and the J gene end by 6 bases; junction bases not matched to a gene: 5. DNA for the CDR3: TGTGCCAGCAGCGCAATGACAGGGGGCGATGAAAAACTGTTTTTT. Protein product: CASSAMTGGDEKLFF.

This chain links TRBV6-5 with TRBJ1-1; 8 nucleotides line up with TRBD1. The CDR3 covers 13 residues. V gave up 6 bases and J gave up 9 bases; unmatched junction bases: 9. Germline loops: CDR1 MNHEY, CDR2 SVGAGI. The CDR3 protein is CASRSGTGLQAFF. The CDR3 region has the DNA TGTGCCAGCAGGTCCGGGACAGGCCTTCAAGCTTTCTTT.

The rearrangement links TRBV21-1 to TRBJ2-3; the table names TRBD2, a call not compared with the DNA. TRBV21-1 is given as a pseudogene. This CDR3 contains 17 residues. The CDR3: CASSKDGGRGCTDTQYF. The CDR3 DNA sequence: TGTGCCAGCAGCAAAGACGGTGGGCGGGGCTGCACAGATACGCAGTATTTT.

The V and J genes are TRBV7-9 and TRBJ1-3; weak D call: TRBD1 (5 bases). CDR1 SEHNR and CDR2 FQNEAQ come from the germline V gene (reference sequence). The CDR3 is 15 amino acids. The V gene lost 4 bases and the J gene lost 0 bases, with 10 bases spanning the gap. The CDR3 DNA follows: TGTGCCAGCAGCTCACGGGGGGGCTCTGGAAACACCATATATTTT. Amino acids: CASSSRGGSGNTIYF.

This chain uses TRBV18 with TRBJ2-3; D is perhaps TRBD2 (5 bases). CDR3 size: 13 residues. The V and J ends lost 5 bases and 1 base respectively, with 7 bases between them. Germline CDR1 reads KGHSH; CDR2 reads LQKENI. This CDR3 reads CASSTLGTDTQYF. The CDR3 DNA is TGTGCCAGCTCAACACTAGGCACAGATACGCAGTATTTT.

This clone was seen a single time. The V and J genes are TRBV23-1 and TRBJ2-7, with 8 bases that match TRBD2. TRBV23-1 counts as an open reading frame of uncertain function. This CDR3 has 16 amino acids. The J segment lost 7 bases and the V segment lost 0 bases, leaving 11 bases of the junction unmatched. CDR3 DNA: TGCGCCAGCAGTCAATCGAGGGGACTAGACGTAGTAGAGCAGTACTTC. Protein sequence: CASSQSRGLDVVEQYF.

The genes are TRBV13 and TRBJ2-1; a weak D match, TRBD2 (5 bases). The V and J ends lost 1 base and 1 base respectively, with 14 bases between them. CDR3 length: 17 residues. From germline, CDR1 is PRHDT and CDR2 FYEKMQ (reference sequence). CDR3 residues: CASSLVGSRGSYNEQFF. CDR3 DNA sequence: TGTGCCAGCAGCTTAGTAGGATCGAGAGGGTCCTACAATGAGCAGTTCTTC. Complete variable domain (other parts from reference TRBV13 and TRBJ2-1): AAGVIQSPRHLIKEKRETATLKCYPIPRHDTVYWYQQGPGQDPQFLISFYEKMQSDKGSIPDRFSAQQFSDYHSELNMSSLELGDSALYFCASSLVGSRGSYNEQFFGPGTRLTVL.

This clone came up once. V usage is TRBV11-3 and J usage is TRBJ2-1; 9 bases map to TRBD2. Unmatched junction bases numbered 12, after V lost 5 bases and J lost 7 bases. This CDR3 has 16 amino acids. Germline assignment: CDR1 SGHNT and CDR2 YENEEA. The CDR3 loop reads CASSRRGAGGINEQFF. In DNA, the CDR3 is TGTGCCAGCAGCCGCCGGGGGGCGGGAGGGATAAATGAGCAGTTCTTC. The full variable domain, in which reference TRBV11-3 and TRBJ2-1 provide the parts outside the CDR3, is EAGVVQSPRYKIIEKKQPVAFWCNPISGHNTLYWYLQNLGQGPELLIRYENEEAVDDSQLPKDRFSAERLKGVDSTLKIQPAELGDSAVYLCASSRRGAGGINEQFFGPGTRLTVL.

This chain uses TRBV5-1 with TRBJ1-1; D is unresolved. CDR3 length: 15 residues. Trimming cost V 4 bases and J 1 base, with 14 bases left between them. CDR1 is SGHRS, CDR2 YFSETQ, per germline. CDR3 region: CASSARGSANTEAFF. DNA for the CDR3: TGCGCCAGCAGCGCTCGGGGATCGGCGAACACTGAAGCTTTCTTT. Full variable domain (outside the CDR3, taken from reference TRBV5-1 and TRBJ1-1): KAGVTQTPRYLIKTRGQQVTLSCSPISGHRSVSWYQQTPGQGLQFLFEYFSETQRNKGNFPGRFSGRQFSNSRSEMNVSTLELGDSALYLCASSARGSANTEAFFGQGTRLTVV.

The chain employs TRBV30 and TRBJ2-7; 7 bases align to TRBD1. Germline V gene lookup returns CDR1 GTSNPN and CDR2 SVGIG (reference sequence). V shed 2 bases and J 3 bases; nucleotides not matched to a gene: 10. This CDR3 comprises 15 residues. CDR3 bases: TGTGCCTGGAGTCCACAGACAGGGCCTTTCTACGAGCAGTACTTC. This codes for CAWSPQTGPFYEQYF. Supplemented by reference TRBV30 and TRBJ2-7, the full variable domain reads SQTIHQWPATLVQPVGSPLSLECTVEGTSNPNLYWYRQAAGRGLQLLFYSVGIGQISSEVPQNLSASRPQDRQFILSSKKLLLSDSGFYLCAWSPQTGPFYEQYFGPGTRLTVT.

The rearrangement uses TRBV29-1 and TRBJ2-1, with D tentatively TRBD2 (6 bases). Germline values: CDR1 SQVTM, CDR2 ANQGSEA. This CDR3 has 14 amino acids. V lost 2 bases, J lost 5 bases, and 13 bases lay in between. CDR3 sequence reads: CSVELPSVNNEQFF. The CDR3 DNA sequence: TGCAGCGTTGAACTTCCTAGCGTGAACAATGAGCAGTTCTTC.

The gene calls are TRBV9 and TRBJ1-1, with 8 bases fitting TRBD1. This CDR3 comprises 14 residues. CDR1 and CDR2 from the germline V gene are SGDLS and YYNGEE. J was trimmed by 2 bases and V by 4 bases; bases with no gene match: 4. CDR3 nucleotide sequence: TGTGCCAGCAGCCCCCAGGGGGCCAACACTGAAGCTTTCTTT. It specifies CASSPQGANTEAFF.

This clone was recorded once. The chain employs TRBV19 and TRBJ2-5, with D possibly being TRBD2 (5 bases). Looked up from germline, CDR1 is LNHDA and CDR2 is SQIVND (reference sequence). Trimming took off 5 bases at V and 0 bases at J, with 16 bases between the two ends. The CDR3 contains 16 residues. The CDR3: CASSLYFGINQETQYF. The CDR3 nucleotides read TGTGCCAGTAGTTTGTATTTCGGGATCAACCAAGAGACCCAGTACTTC. Combining the CDR3 with reference TRBV19 and TRBJ2-5 gives the whole variable domain DGGITQSPKYLFRKEGQNVTLSCEQNLNHDAMYWYRQDPGQGLRLIYYSQIVNDFQKGDIAEGYSVSREKKESFPLTVTSAQKNPTAFYLCASSLYFGINQETQYFGPGTRLLVL.

The CDR3 coding sequence is TGTGCCAGCAGGGCCGGACTAGCGGGTAGCAATGAGCAGTTCTTC. It encodes CASRAGLAGSNEQFF. The chain recombines TRBV6-1 with TRBJ2-1; TRBD2 matches at 11 bases. This CDR3 comprises 15 residues. V dropped 6 bases and J dropped 6; count of bases not matched to a gene: 7. CDR1 and CDR2 (germline): MNHNS, SASEGT.

The chain uses TRBV19 and TRBJ2-7; TRBD1 is a possible D gene (5 bases). Trimming took 4 bases from V and 3 from J, leaving 10 bases between them. This CDR3 comprises 13 residues. Germline loops: CDR1 LNHDA, CDR2 SQIVND (reference sequence). The CDR3 sequence is CASSKTENYEQYF. In DNA form, the CDR3 reads TGTGCCAGTAGTAAGACAGAGAACTACGAGCAGTACTTC. The full variable domain, rest sourced from reference TRBV19 and TRBJ2-7, is DGGITQSPKYLFRKEGQNVTLSCEQNLNHDAMYWYRQDPGQGLRLIYYSQIVNDFQKGDIAEGYSVSREKKESFPLTVTSAQKNPTAFYLCASSKTENYEQYFGPGTRLTVT.

The chain recombines TRBV18 with TRBJ2-1; perhaps TRBD1 as D (5 bases). This CDR3 contains 13 residues. Germline V gives CDR1 KGHSH, CDR2 LQKENI. Trimming cost V 3 bases and J 3 bases, with 6 bases left between them. The CDR3 loop reads CASSPTGYNEQFF. The CDR3 DNA reads as TGTGCCAGCTCACCCACAGGCTACAATGAGCAGTTCTTC.

The chain links TRBV30 to TRBJ1-2; weak D call: TRBD1 (5 bases). The CDR3 loop spans 16 amino acids. Germline-derived CDR1 and CDR2 are GTSNPN and SVGIG (reference sequence). Trimming stripped 8 bases from V and 7 bases from J, with 29 bases between. CDR3 region: CATTKYPQGIGGGYTF. The CDR3 DNA is TGTGCCACCACTAAATACCCCCAGGGTATCGGTGGTGGCTACACCTTC.

This clone has a handful of counts. The genes are TRBV5-8 and TRBJ1-3; 9 bases are a match to TRBD1. The germline CDR1 and CDR2 sequences are SGHTS and YDEGEE. J was trimmed by 4 bases and V by 4 bases; bases with no gene match: 12. This CDR3 is 17 amino acids long. CDR3 nucleotide sequence: TGTGCCAGCAGCGGTGGACAGGGGCCTAATATCGGAAACACCATATATTTT. This encodes CASSGGQGPNIGNTIYF.

A single count supports this clone. J is TRBJ2-7 and V is TRBV4-2; the match to TRBD2 covers 9 bases. CDR1 is LGHNA, CDR2 YNFKEQ, per germline. This CDR3 contains 22 residues. After removal of 0 bases from V and 3 bases from J, the junction contained 24 bases not matched to a gene. CDR3 protein: CASSQDGASGAYRTGVDYEQYF. The CDR3 DNA sequence: TGTGCCAGCAGCCAAGACGGCGCTAGCGGGGCCTACCGGACGGGCGTCGACTACGAGCAGTACTTC.